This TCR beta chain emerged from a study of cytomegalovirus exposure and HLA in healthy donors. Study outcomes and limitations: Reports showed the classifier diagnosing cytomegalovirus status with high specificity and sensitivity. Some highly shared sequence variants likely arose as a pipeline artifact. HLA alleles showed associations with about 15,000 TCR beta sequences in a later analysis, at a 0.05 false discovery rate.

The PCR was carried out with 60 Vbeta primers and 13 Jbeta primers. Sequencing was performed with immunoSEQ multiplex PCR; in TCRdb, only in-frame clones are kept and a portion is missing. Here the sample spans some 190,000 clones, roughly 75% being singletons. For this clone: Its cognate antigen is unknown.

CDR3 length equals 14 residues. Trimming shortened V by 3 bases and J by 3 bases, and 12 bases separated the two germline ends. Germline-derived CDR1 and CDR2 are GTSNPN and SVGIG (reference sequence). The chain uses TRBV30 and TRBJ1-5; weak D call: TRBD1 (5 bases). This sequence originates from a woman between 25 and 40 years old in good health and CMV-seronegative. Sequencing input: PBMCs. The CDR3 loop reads CAWSPGTFNQPQHF. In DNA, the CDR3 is TGTGCCTGGAGCCCTGGGACTTTCAATCAGCCCCAGCATTTT.